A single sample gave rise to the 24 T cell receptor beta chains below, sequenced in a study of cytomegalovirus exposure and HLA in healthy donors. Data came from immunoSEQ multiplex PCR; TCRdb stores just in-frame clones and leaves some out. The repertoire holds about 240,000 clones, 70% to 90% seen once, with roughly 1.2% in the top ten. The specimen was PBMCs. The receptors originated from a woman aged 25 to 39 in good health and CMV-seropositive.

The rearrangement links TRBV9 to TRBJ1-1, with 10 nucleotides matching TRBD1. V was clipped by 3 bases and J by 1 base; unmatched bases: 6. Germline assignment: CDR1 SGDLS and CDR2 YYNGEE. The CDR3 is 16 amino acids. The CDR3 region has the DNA TGTGCCAGCAGCGGTAGACGGGACAGGGGGAACACTGAAGCTTTCTTT. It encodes CASSGRRDRGNTEAFF.

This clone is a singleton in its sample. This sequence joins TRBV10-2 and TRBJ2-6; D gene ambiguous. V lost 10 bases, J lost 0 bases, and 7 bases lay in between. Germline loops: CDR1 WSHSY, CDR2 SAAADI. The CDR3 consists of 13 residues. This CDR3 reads CATRSSGANVLTF. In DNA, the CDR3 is TGCGCCACACGGTCCTCTGGGGCCAACGTCCTGACTTTC.

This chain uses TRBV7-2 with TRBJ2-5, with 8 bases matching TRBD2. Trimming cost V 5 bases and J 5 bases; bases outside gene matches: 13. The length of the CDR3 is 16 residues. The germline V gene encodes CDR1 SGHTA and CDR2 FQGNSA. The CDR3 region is CASSRGLAGTWETQYF. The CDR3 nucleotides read TGTGCCAGCAGCCGGGGCCTAGCGGGCACTTGGGAGACCCAGTACTTC.

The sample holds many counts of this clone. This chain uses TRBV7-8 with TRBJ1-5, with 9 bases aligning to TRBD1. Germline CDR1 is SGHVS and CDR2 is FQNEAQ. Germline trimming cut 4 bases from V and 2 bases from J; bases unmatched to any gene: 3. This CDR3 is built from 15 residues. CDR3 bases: TGTGCCAGCAGCTCTAGGACAGGGGGCAATCAGCCCCAGCATTTT. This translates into CASSSRTGGNQPQHF.

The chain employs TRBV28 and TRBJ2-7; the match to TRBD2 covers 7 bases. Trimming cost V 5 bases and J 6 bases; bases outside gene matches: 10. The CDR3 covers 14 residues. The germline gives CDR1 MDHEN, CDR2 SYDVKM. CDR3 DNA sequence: TGTGCCAGCAGTCCACACGCAACTAGCGCCGAGCAGTACTTC. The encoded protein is CASSPHATSAEQYF.

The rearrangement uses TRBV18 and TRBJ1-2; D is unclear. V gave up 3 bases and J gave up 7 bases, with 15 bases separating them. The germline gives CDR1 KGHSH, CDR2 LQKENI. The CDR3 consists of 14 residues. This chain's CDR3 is CASSPWAQGSGYTF. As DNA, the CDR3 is TGTGCCAGCTCACCGTGGGCCCAAGGAAGTGGCTACACCTTC.

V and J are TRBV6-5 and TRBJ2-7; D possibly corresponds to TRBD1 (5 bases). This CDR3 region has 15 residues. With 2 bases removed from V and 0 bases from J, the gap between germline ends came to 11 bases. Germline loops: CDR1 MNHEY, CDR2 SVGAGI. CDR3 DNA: TGTGCCAGCAGTTACCAGGGTGTAAGCTCCTACGAGCAGTACTTC. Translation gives CASSYQGVSSYEQYF.

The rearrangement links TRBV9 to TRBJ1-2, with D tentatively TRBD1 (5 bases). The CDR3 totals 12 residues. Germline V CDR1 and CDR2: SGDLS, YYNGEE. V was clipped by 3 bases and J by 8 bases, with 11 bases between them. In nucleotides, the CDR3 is TGTGCCAGCAGCGCCTCCAGGGCGGGCTACACCTTC. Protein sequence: CASSASRAGYTF.

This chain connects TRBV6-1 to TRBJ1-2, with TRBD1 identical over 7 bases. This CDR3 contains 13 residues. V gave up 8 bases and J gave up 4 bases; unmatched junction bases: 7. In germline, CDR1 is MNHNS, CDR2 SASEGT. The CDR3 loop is CASPRQGSYGYTF. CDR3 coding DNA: TGTGCCAGCCCTAGACAGGGATCCTATGGCTACACCTTC.

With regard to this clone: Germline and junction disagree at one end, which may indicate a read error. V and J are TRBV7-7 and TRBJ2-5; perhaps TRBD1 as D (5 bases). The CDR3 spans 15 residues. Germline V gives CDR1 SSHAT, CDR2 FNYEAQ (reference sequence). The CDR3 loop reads CASSYNKGFGETQYF. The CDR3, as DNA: TGTGCTAGCAGCTACAATAAGGGGTTCGGAGAGACCCAGTACTTC.

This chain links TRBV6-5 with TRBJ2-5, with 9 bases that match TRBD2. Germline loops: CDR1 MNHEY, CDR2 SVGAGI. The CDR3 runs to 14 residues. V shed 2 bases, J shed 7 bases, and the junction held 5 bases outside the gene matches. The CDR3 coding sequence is TGTGCCAGCAGTTACGTCGGCGGGGGGGGGACCCAGTACTTC. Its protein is CASSYVGGGGTQYF.

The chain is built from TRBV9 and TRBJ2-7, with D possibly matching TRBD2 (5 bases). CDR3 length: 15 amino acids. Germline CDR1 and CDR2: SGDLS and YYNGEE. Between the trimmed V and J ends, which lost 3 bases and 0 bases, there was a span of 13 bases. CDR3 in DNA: TGTGCCAGCAGCGCTGGTAGCGCCAGCTCCTACGAGCAGTACTTC. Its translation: CASSAGSASSYEQYF.

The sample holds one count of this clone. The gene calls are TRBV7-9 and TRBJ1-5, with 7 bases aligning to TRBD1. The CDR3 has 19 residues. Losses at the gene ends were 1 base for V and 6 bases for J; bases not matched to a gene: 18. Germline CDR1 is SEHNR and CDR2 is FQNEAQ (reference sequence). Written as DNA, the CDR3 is TGTGCCAGCAGCTTAGTCGTCCTCACGGGCCAGGGGGTAAGTCAGCCCCAGCATTTT. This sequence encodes CASSLVVLTGQGVSQPQHF.

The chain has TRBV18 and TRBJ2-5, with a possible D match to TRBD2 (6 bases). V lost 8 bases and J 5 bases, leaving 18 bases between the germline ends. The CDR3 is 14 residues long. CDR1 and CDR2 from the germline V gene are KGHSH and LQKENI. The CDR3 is CASNPSRGGETQYF. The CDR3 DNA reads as TGTGCCAGCAATCCCAGTCGGGGAGGCGAGACCCAGTACTTC. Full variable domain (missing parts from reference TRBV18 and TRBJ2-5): NAGVMQNPRHLVRRRGQEARLRCSPMKGHSHVYWYRQLPEEGLKFMVYLQKENIIDESGMPKERFSAEFPKEGPSILRIQQVVRGDSAAYFCASNPSRGGETQYFGPGTRLLVL.

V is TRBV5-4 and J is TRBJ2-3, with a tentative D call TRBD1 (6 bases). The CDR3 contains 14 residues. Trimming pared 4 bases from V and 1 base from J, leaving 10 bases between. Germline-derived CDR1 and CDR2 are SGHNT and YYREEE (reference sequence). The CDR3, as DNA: TGTGCCAGCAGCCCAAGACAGGGCACAGATACGCAGTATTTT. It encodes CASSPRQGTDTQYF.

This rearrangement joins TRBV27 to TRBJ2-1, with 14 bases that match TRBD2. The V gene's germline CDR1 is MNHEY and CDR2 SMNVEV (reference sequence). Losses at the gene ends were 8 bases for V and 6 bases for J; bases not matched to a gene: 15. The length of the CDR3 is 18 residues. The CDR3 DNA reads TGTGCCAGCCAAACCCCTACGACTAGCGGGAGGGCCCCCAATGAGCAGTTCTTC. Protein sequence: CASQTPTTSGRAPNEQFF.

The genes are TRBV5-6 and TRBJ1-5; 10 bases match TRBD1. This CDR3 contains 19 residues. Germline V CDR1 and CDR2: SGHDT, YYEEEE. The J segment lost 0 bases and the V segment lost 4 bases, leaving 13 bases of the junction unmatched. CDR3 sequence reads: CASSTPEGQGSYSNQPQHF. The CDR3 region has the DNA TGTGCCAGCAGCACCCCGGAGGGACAGGGGTCTTATAGCAATCAGCCCCAGCATTTT.

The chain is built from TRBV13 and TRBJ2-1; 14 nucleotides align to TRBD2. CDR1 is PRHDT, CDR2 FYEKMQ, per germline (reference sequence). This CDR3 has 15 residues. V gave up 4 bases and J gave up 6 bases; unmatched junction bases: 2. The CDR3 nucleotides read TGTGCCAGCAGCTCTGGACTAGCGGGAGGCAATGAGCAGTTCTTC. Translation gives CASSSGLAGGNEQFF.

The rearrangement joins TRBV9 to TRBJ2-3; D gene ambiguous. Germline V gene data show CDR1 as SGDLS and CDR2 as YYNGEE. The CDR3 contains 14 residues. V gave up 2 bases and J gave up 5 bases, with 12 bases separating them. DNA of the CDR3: TGTGCCAGCAGCGTTTGGCACGCCGTAGATACGCAGTATTTT. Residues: CASSVWHAVDTQYF.

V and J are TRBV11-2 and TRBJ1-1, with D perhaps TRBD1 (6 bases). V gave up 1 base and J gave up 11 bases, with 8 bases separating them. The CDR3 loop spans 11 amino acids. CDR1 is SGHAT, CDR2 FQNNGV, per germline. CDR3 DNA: TGTGCCAGCAGCTTAGCGGGGGGCGCTTTCTTT. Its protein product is CASSLAGGAFF.

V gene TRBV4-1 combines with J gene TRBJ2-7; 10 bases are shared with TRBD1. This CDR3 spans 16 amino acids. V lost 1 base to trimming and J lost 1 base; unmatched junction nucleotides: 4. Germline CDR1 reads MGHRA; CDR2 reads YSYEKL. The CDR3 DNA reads TGCGCCAGCAGCCAAGTAGGGGGACAGGGGTCCTACGAGCAGTACTTC. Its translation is CASSQVGGQGSYEQYF.

Here the CDR3 reads CASSLSGGYYEQYF. The DNA of the CDR3 is TGTGCCAGCAGCCTATCCGGGGGATACTACGAGCAGTACTTC. The V and J genes are TRBV7-9 and TRBJ2-7; a possible D gene is TRBD2 (6 bases). Trimming took 5 bases from V and 3 from J, leaving 14 bases between them. The CDR3 is 14 amino acids. Germline CDR1 and CDR2: SEHNR and FQNEAQ (reference sequence).

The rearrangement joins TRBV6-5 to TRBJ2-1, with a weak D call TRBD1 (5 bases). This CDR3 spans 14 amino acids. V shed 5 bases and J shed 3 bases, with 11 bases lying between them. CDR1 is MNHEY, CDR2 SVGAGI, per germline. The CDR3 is CASSRQIFYNEQFF. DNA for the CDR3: TGTGCCAGCAGTAGACAGATTTTCTACAATGAGCAGTTCTTC.

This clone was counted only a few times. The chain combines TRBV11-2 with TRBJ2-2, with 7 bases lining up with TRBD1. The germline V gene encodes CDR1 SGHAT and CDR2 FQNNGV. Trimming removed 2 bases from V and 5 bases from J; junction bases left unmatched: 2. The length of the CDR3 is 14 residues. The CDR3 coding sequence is TGTGCCAGCAGCTTAACAGGGGTTACCGGGGAGCTGTTTTTT. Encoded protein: CASSLTGVTGELFF.